The clone carrying this T cell receptor (beta chain) was observed a single time. Antigen unknown. Losses at the gene ends were 4 bases for V and 12 bases for J; bases not matched to a gene: 4. The CDR3 has 14 amino acids. Germline values: CDR1 LNHDA, CDR2 SQIVND (reference sequence). The table came from immunoSEQ multiplex PCR; TCRdb's copy has only in-frame clones and leaves some out. The table shows about 120,000 clones, with roughly 90% occurring only once. The sample comes from a study of cytomegalovirus exposure and HLA in healthy donors. General observations from the study: The tendency of first-cohort TCR clusters to co-occur in the roughly 110 validation repertoires was the finding of a later analysis.

Specimen: PBMCs. The chain couples TRBV19 to TRBJ2-1; 15 bases agree with TRBD2. The sequence derives from a woman between 18 and 29 years old in good health and CMV-seronegative. CDR3 in amino acids: CASSNGLAGGAQFF. The CDR3 DNA is TGTGCCAGTAGTAACGGACTAGCGGGAGGGGCGCAGTTCTTC.